The 27 T cell receptor beta chains in this list originate from one sample, sequenced in a study of T cells in Graves' hyperthyroidism and ophthalmopathy. RNA transcripts served as the template for amplifying TCR beta CDR3 regions. First-round RT-PCR of the TCR CDR3 relied on the HTBI primer set. TCRdb redid the calling of the multiplex PCR reads with MiXCR, one entry per CDR3 protein. Among about 620,000 distinct CDR3 sequences listed, roughly 16% were seen once. The specimen sequenced was blood. The receptors were sampled from a woman aged 30 to 39 with Graves' hyperthyroidism.

The chain recombines TRBV30 with TRBJ1-1; no clear D. V was shortened by 3 bases and J by 7 bases, with 9 bases between the two germline ends. The CDR3 spans 11 residues. Germline CDR1 is GTSNPN and CDR2 is SVGIG (reference sequence). CDR3 in DNA: TGTGCCTGGAGGCTGGTTTATGAAGCTTTCTTT. It is translated as CAWRLVYEAFF.

The rearrangement joins TRBV7-6 to TRBJ1-4; TRBD1 agrees at 7 bases. V was pared by 5 bases and J by 4 bases, with 10 bases of the junction left unmatched. CDR1 is SGHVS and CDR2 is FNYEAQ in the germline V gene. CDR3 length: 16 residues. The CDR3 loop is CASSTREGALNEKLFF. CDR3 DNA sequence: TGTGCCAGCAGCACCCGGGAGGGGGCTCTTAATGAAAAACTGTTTTTT.

V and J are TRBV7-2 and TRBJ1-5; no definite D call. The CDR3 totals 17 residues. V was trimmed by 5 bases and J by 4 bases, leaving 21 bases between them. From germline, CDR1 is SGHTA and CDR2 FQGNSA. The CDR3 nucleotides are TGTGCCAGCAGCCCGGCAGGTAGGCGGGAACCAAATCAGCCCCAGCATTTT. This codes for CASSPAGRREPNQPQHF.

The rearrangement joins TRBV6-2 or TRBV6-3 to TRBJ2-3, with D hard to call. There are 13 residues in the CDR3. Germline assignment: CDR1 MNHEY and CDR2 SVGEGT. Trimming took off 9 bases at V and 0 bases at J, with 10 bases between the two ends. CDR3 sequence: CASRKPSTDTQYF. CDR3 coding DNA: TGTGCCAGTCGAAAACCTAGCACAGATACGCAGTATTTT.

This clonotype was recorded only once. The V gene is TRBV19, the J gene TRBJ1-2; 7 nucleotides align to TRBD1. From germline, CDR1 is LNHDA and CDR2 SQIVND (reference sequence). The V and J ends lost 5 bases and 8 bases, in that order; junction bases with no gene match: 14. The CDR3 length is 15 residues. The CDR3 DNA reads as TGTGCCAGTAGTCCGTGGGACAGCCCGGAAAAGGGCTACACCTTC. Translating it yields CASSPWDSPEKGYTF.

This clonotype was detected ten times or more. The chain employs TRBV7-2 and TRBJ1-1; TRBD1 aligns across 7 bases. The CDR3 spans 15 residues. Germline values: CDR1 SGHTA, CDR2 FQGNSA. V shed 5 bases, J shed 4 bases, and the junction held 10 bases outside the gene matches. CDR3: CASSPSRGRATEAFF. The CDR3 DNA follows: TGTGCCAGCAGCCCATCCAGGGGGAGGGCCACTGAAGCTTTCTTT.

This clonotype has ten or more counts. CDR3 sequence reads: CASSSGTAEGSYEQYF. The CDR3, as DNA: TGTGCCAGCAGTTCCGGGACAGCCGAGGGTTCCTACGAGCAGTACTTC. The chain employs TRBV28 and TRBJ2-7, with 7 bases identical to TRBD1. The germline V gene has CDR1 MDHEN and CDR2 SYDVKM. The CDR3 covers 16 residues. V trimming: 4 bases; J trimming: 1 base; junction bases outside the gene matches: 10.

This clonotype was detected ten times or more. The chain joins TRBV20-1 to TRBJ2-7, with D possibly matching TRBD1 (5 bases). The CDR3 runs 11 residues. From germline, CDR1 is DFQATT and CDR2 SNEGSKA (reference sequence). V dropped 4 bases and J dropped 6 bases, with 10 bases sitting between them. The CDR3 region has the DNA TGCAGTGCTAACCGACAGACCGAGCAGTACTTC. Translation gives CSANRQTEQYF.

This clonotype was counted at least ten times. The chain is built from TRBV20-1 and TRBJ2-7; D gene uncertain. The V and J ends lost 3 bases and 7 bases respectively, with 16 bases between them. The germline gives CDR1 DFQATT, CDR2 SNEGSKA (reference sequence). CDR3 length: 13 residues. In DNA, the CDR3 is TGCAGTGCTAGGCAGTCGCAAACCGGGGAGCAGTACTTC. Protein product: CSARQSQTGEQYF.

On this clonotype itself: The junction departs from the called germline gene at one end, perhaps through a read error. The chain uses TRBV19 and TRBJ1-1, with D possibly matching TRBD1 (5 bases). Germline V gene data show CDR1 as LNHDA and CDR2 as SQIVND (reference sequence). The CDR3 has 13 amino acids. Here the CDR3 DNA reads TGTGCCACCCAGGGCCCCCTGGACACTAAAGCTTTCTTT. Encoded protein: CATQGPLDTKAFF.

The chain carries TRBV28 and TRBJ2-7, with 9 bases fitting TRBD1. After removal of 10 bases from V and 4 bases from J, the junction contained 8 bases not matched to a gene. The CDR3 has 13 residues. CDR1 is MDHEN, CDR2 SYDVKM, per germline. The CDR3 loop reads CAISWTGAYEQYF. Written as DNA, the CDR3 is TGTGCCATCTCATGGACAGGGGCATACGAGCAGTACTTC.

This clonotype was found a few times. In DNA, the CDR3 is TGCGCCAGCAGCTTGGCCCTTTCACAGGTTCTCTCCTACGAGCAGTACTTC. Amino acids: CASSLALSQVLSYEQYF. This chain uses TRBV5-1 with TRBJ2-7; weak D call: TRBD1 (5 bases). This CDR3 has 17 residues. Germline values: CDR1 SGHRS, CDR2 YFSETQ. V lost 0 bases and J lost 0, with 16 bases in between.

The DNA of the CDR3 is TGCGCCAGCAGCTTGAGGGACAGGGAAAGTGAGCAGTACTTC. Amino acids: CASSLRDRESEQYF. J is TRBJ2-7 and V is TRBV5-1; 9 bases fit TRBD1. V lost 1 base and J lost 7; bases outside the gene matches: 6. Germline CDR1 and CDR2: SGHRS and YFSETQ. The CDR3 consists of 14 residues.

Of note for this clonotype: Germline and junction disagree at one end, which may indicate a read error. The gene calls are TRBV12-3 or TRBV12-4 and TRBJ2-1; 10 nucleotides align to TRBD2. The CDR3 consists of 16 residues. The CDR3 sequence is CASSFRTSGSYNGQFF. Written as DNA, the CDR3 is TGTGCCAGCAGTTTTAGGACTAGCGGATCTTACAATGGGCAGTTCTTC.

This clonotype was observed many times. The J gene is TRBJ2-7, the V gene TRBV28; perhaps TRBD1 as D (6 bases). The germline CDR1 and CDR2 sequences are MDHEN and SYDVKM. There are 14 residues in the CDR3. The V end lost 5 bases, the J end lost 3 bases, and 14 bases lay between the germline ends. The CDR3 region is CASSQRTAIYEQYF. As DNA, the CDR3 is TGTGCCAGCAGTCAGCGGACAGCCATCTACGAGCAGTACTTC.

This rearrangement joins TRBV27 to TRBJ2-1; TRBD2 agrees at 10 bases. Trimming at V came to 4 bases and at J to 2 bases, leaving 11 bases not matched to a gene. The CDR3 has 18 residues. The V gene's germline CDR1 is MNHEY and CDR2 SMNVEV (reference sequence). CDR3 sequence (DNA): TGTGCCAGCAGTTCCCCGGGACTAGCGACCCGAACCTACAATGAGCAGTTCTTC. This sequence encodes CASSSPGLATRTYNEQFF.

This clonotype was detected only a few times. The rearrangement joins TRBV24-1 to TRBJ2-7; 9 positions agree with TRBD1. CDR3 size: 14 residues. The trim removed 7 bases at V and 3 bases at J, leaving 6 bases unmatched. Germline CDR1 KGHDR, CDR2 SFDVKD. CDR3 region: CATRPTGGGYEQYF. DNA for the CDR3: TGTGCCACCAGACCGACAGGGGGGGGCTACGAGCAGTACTTC.

This clonotype was seen repeatedly, ten times or more. This chain joins TRBV12-3 or TRBV12-4 and TRBJ2-2; weak D call: TRBD2 (6 bases). V lost 7 bases to trimming and J lost 4 bases, with 13 bases between them. This CDR3 comprises 14 residues. As DNA, the CDR3 is TGTGCCAGCACCATTAGCGGATCCACCGGGGAGCTGTTTTTT. Translating gives CASTISGSTGELFF.

The chain recombines TRBV7-9 with TRBJ1-2; D is perhaps TRBD1 (5 bases). CDR1 SEHNR and CDR2 FQNEAQ come from the germline V gene (reference sequence). Between the trimmed V and J ends, which lost 7 bases and 2 bases, there was a span of 20 bases. CDR3 size: 16 residues. The CDR3 protein is CASTPGGGLGNYGYTF. CDR3 DNA sequence: TGTGCCAGCACTCCCGGGGGAGGCCTAGGAAACTATGGCTACACCTTC.

This clonotype has ten or more counts. The J gene is TRBJ2-1, the V gene TRBV12-3 or TRBV12-4; D remains unclear. The CDR3 runs 11 residues. Trimming cost V 3 bases and J 13 bases, with 10 bases left between them. Here the CDR3 reads CASSLGGDQFF. In nucleotides, the CDR3 is TGTGCCAGCAGTTTGGGTGGCGATCAGTTCTTC.

This clonotype was seen at least ten times. This rearrangement joins TRBV7-3 to TRBJ2-3; D not certain. V lost 1 base to trimming and J lost 0 bases, with 14 bases between them. CDR1 and CDR2 (germline): SGHTA, FQGTGA. The CDR3 has 17 residues. The DNA for the CDR3 is TGTGCCAGCAGCTTAAATGGCGGCCGCGTCAGCACAGATACGCAGTATTTT. It codes for CASSLNGGRVSTDTQYF.

This clonotype showed up many times. The CDR3 here is CSADTDTQYF. The DNA for the CDR3 is TGCAGTGCCGACACAGATACGCAGTATTTT. The V gene is TRBV20-1, the J gene TRBJ2-3, with unresolved D. V lost 6 bases and J 2 bases, leaving 3 bases between the germline ends. Germline V lookup: CDR1 DFQATT, CDR2 SNEGSKA (reference sequence). This CDR3 contains 10 residues.

A few counts support this clonotype. V is TRBV7-8 and J is TRBJ2-7; 13 bases fit TRBD2. This CDR3 is 15 amino acids long. The germline V gene encodes CDR1 SGHVS and CDR2 FQNEAQ. The trim removed 4 bases at V and 7 bases at J, leaving 7 bases unmatched. The CDR3 bases are TGTGCCAGCAGCTCGACTAGCGGGAGGAAGGGGGAGCAGTACTTC. Protein product: CASSSTSGRKGEQYF.

The chain combines TRBV6-1 with TRBJ2-2; D might be TRBD2 (6 bases). Deletions cut 7 bases from V and 2 bases from J, with 17 bases between. The germline CDR1 and CDR2 sequences are MNHNS and SASEGT. This CDR3 is built from 16 residues. CDR3 amino acids: CASKEGLARNTGELFF. CDR3 coding DNA: TGTGCCAGCAAGGAAGGGCTAGCGAGAAACACCGGGGAGCTGTTTTTT.

This clonotype was seen more than once but under ten times. This chain joins TRBV20-1 and TRBJ1-5, with TRBD1 matching 7 bases. CDR1 is DFQATT and CDR2 is SNEGSKA in the germline V gene (reference sequence). Unmatched junction bases numbered 8, after V lost 6 bases and J lost 6 bases. CDR3 length: 13 amino acids. The chain's CDR3 is CSAKGQLGQPQHF. In nucleotides, the CDR3 is TGCAGTGCAAAGGGACAGCTCGGTCAGCCCCAGCATTTT.

This clonotype has a count of ten or more. The chain is built from TRBV28 and TRBJ2-7; the D is unclear. The V end lost 7 bases, the J end lost 0 bases, and 13 bases lay between the germline ends. The CDR3 length is 14 residues. The V gene's germline CDR1 is MDHEN and CDR2 SYDVKM. The CDR3 region is CASISEMGSYEQYF. The CDR3 DNA follows: TGTGCCAGCATATCCGAGATGGGCTCCTACGAGCAGTACTTC.

This clonotype was found a few times. The V gene is TRBV28, the J gene TRBJ1-2; a weak D match, TRBD1 (5 bases). The CDR3 is 13 residues long. Deletions cut 6 bases from V and 8 bases from J, with 16 bases between. CDR1 is MDHEN, CDR2 SYDVKM, per germline. The CDR3 bases are TGTGCCAGCAGGAGGGACCCTGTGTTGGGCTACACCTTC. This encodes CASRRDPVLGYTF.